This entry concerns a single T cell receptor (beta chain). The antigen remains undetermined. PCR was performed using 60 Vbeta and 13 Jbeta primers. Produced via immunoSEQ multiplex PCR; TCRdb's table is partial and in-frame only. The data hold over 95,000 clones, with around 77% observed a single time. While unrecorded immune exposures were likely, the donors were nominally healthy when sampled. This sample was taken from a study of cytomegalovirus exposure and HLA in healthy donors. Findings and caveats of the study: The study labeled approximately 150 TCR beta chains cytomegalovirus-associated. Most of the CMV-associated TCR beta chains (in a later analysis) appeared to be HLA-restricted.

Trimming removed 4 bases from V and 0 bases from J; junction bases left unmatched: 3. This CDR3 is built from 16 residues. Germline assignment: CDR1 SGHNT and CDR2 YYREEE (reference sequence). Sample: PBMCs. The clonotype comes from a man aged 40-49 years in good health and CMV-seronegative. The J gene is TRBJ2-2, the V gene TRBV5-4, with TRBD2 matching over 10 bases. The chain's CDR3 is CASSNGLAANTGELFF. In DNA form, the CDR3 reads TGTGCCAGCAGCAATGGACTAGCGGCGAACACCGGGGAGCTGTTTTTT.